The rows below give T cell receptor beta chains drawn from one sample of a study of low-dose radiotherapy and immunotherapy resistance in tumors. TCRdb called the reads again in MiXCR, with one record for every CDR3 protein. The sample yields about 30,000 distinct CDR3 sequences, about half seen once. This specimen consisted of PBMCs, obtained after low-dose radiotherapy plus immunotherapy. The receptors originated from a male donor with gallbladder cancer. CDR3s include the opening cysteine and the closing phenylalanine or tryptophan. Each record gives: V gene, D gene, clone size, J gene, CDR3 DNA, CDR3 protein. The D gene is left open where the match is weak. Clone size is shown for a subset of rows, as once, few, many or a class of expanded clone.

TRBV29-1	.	many	TRBJ2-7	TGCAGCGTGAGCCGGGGCGTAGCCCCCTACGAGCAGTACTTC	CSVSRGVAPYEQYF
TRBV19	TRBD2	few	TRBJ2-5	TGTGCCAGTAGTAACGCGGGGGGGCAAGAGACCCAGTACTTC	CASSNAGGQETQYF
TRBV29-1	TRBD2	.	TRBJ2-7	TGCAGCGTTGTTCATAGCGGGGGCGGGACGTCCTACGAGCAGTACTTC	CSVVHSGGGTSYEQYF
TRBV5-6	TRBD1	medium-sized	TRBJ1-1	TGTGCCAGCAGCTTGGGCGCAGGCAGGGGGGGCACTGAAGCTTTCTTT	CASSLGAGRGGTEAFF
TRBV7-9	TRBD1	.	TRBJ1-4	TGTGCCAGCAGCCTGAACAGGGGCGTTGGTGAAAAACTGTTTTTT	CASSLNRGVGEKLFF
TRBV6-2/TRBV6-3	.	.	TRBJ1-2	TGTGCCAGCAGTTGGTCGAAATCACCCGGCTACACCTTC	CASSWSKSPGYTF
TRBV5-1	.	.	TRBJ2-2	TGCGCCAGCAGCTTCGAGGCGGCGAGGACCGGGGAGCTGTTTTTT	CASSFEAARTGELFF
TRBV6-2/TRBV6-3	.	.	TRBJ1-1	TGTGCCAGTGAGGCCAGGGGAGACGCCCGGGAAGAAGCTTTCTTT	CASEARGDAREEAFF
TRBV9	TRBD1	few	TRBJ2-5	TGTGCCAGCAGCGTAGTAGGGACAGACCAAGAGACCCAGTACTTC	CASSVVGTDQETQYF
TRBV7-9	TRBD2	.	TRBJ2-5	TGTGCCAGCAGCTTAGGCGGTACTAGCGGGGCAGAGACCCAGTACTTC	CASSLGGTSGAETQYF
TRBV28	TRBD1	medium-sized	TRBJ1-1	TGTGCCAGCAGTTTTAGTACAGGGGGTATGAACACTGAAGCTTTCTTT	CASSFSTGGMNTEAFF
TRBV20-1	TRBD2	few	TRBJ2-3	TGCAGTGCTACGGGACTAGCGGGAGTTCAAGATACGCAGTATTTT	CSATGLAGVQDTQYF
TRBV7-9	TRBD2	once	TRBJ2-1	TGTGCCAGCAGCCCTAAGAGCGGGGCTCAATACAATGAGCAGTTCTTC	CASSPKSGAQYNEQFF
TRBV28	.	.	TRBJ2-7	TGTGCCAGCAGTTTTACACAGGCGACCTACGAGCAGTACTTC	CASSFTQATYEQYF
TRBV29-1	.	.	TRBJ1-2	TGCAGCGTTTCCCTCGACAGGCGAGCCTATGGCTACACCTTC	CSVSLDRRAYGYTF
TRBV29-1	.	few	TRBJ2-4	TGCAGCGTTAGGGACCGCAACATTCAGTACTTC	CSVRDRNIQYF
TRBV28	TRBD1	medium-sized	TRBJ1-5	TGTGCCAGCAGTTTATCGGACAGGGTGACAAAGCCCCAGCATTTT	CASSLSDRVTKPQHF
TRBV18	.	.	TRBJ2-3	TGTGCCAGCTCACCACCGGCAGGGGGGCGGGATACGCAGTATTTT	CASSPPAGGRDTQYF
TRBV28	.	.	TRBJ2-1	TGTGCCAGCAGTACGACGTATAACGCCAGATCCTACAATGAGCAGTTCTTC	CASSTTYNARSYNEQFF
TRBV3-1	TRBD2	medium-sized	TRBJ2-1	TGTGCCAGCAGCTCACCATTAGCGGGAGGTAGAAATGAGCAGTTCTTC	CASSSPLAGGRNEQFF
TRBV20-1	TRBD2	many	TRBJ2-5	TGCAGTGCTAGAGATTACGGACTAGCGCCAGAGACCCAGTACTTC	CSARDYGLAPETQYF
TRBV10-3	.	.	TRBJ2-2	TGTGCCACTTGGGACGGCACCGGGGAGCTGTTTTTT	CATWDGTGELFF
TRBV7-2	.	.	TRBJ2-7	TGTGCCAGCAGCTTAGAATCGTTATACGAGCAGTACTTC	CASSLESLYEQYF
TRBV28	TRBD1	.	TRBJ1-4	TGTGCCAGCAGTTCACAGGGGGGTCGGGGAAAACTGTTTTTT	CASSSQGGRGKLFF
TRBV30	.	many	TRBJ1-1	TGTGCCTTTGGGACGGGGCCCACTGAAGCTTTCTTT	CAFGTGPTEAFF
TRBV5-4	.	.	TRBJ2-7	TGTGCCAGCAGCCCATCTACCAGACAGGGGCGTCGAGCGGGAGTATCCCACGAGCAGTACTTC	CASSPSTRQGRRAGVSHEQYF